These T cell receptor beta chains were read from a single sample in a study of T cell repertoires in cytomegalovirus infection. TCRdb reprocessed the reads with MiXCR, giving one entry per CDR3 protein. The sample records 250,000 or so distinct CDR3 sequences, over 15% being singletons. Specimen: CD8+ T cells from PBMCs. All receptors derive from a human donor in good health (CMV status not recorded). Some clones in this sample may be carry-over from other donors' samples. The CDR3 runs from the conserved cysteine through the conserved F or W. Fields, in order: V gene, J gene, CDR3 length, D gene, clone size, CDR3 DNA, CDR3 protein. D genes are given only for firm matches. Some rows mark clone size as missing; the rest say once, few, many or name a class of expanded clone.

TRBV27,TRBJ1-2,13,NA,many,TGTGCCAGCAGTTCCTGGGGGGGGCCTGGCTACACCTTC,CASSSWGGPGYTF
TRBV6-2/TRBV6-3,TRBJ1-1,14,NA,NA,TGTGCCAGCTCGAGACAGCAAATGAACACTGAAGCTTTCTTT,CASSRQQMNTEAFF
TRBV7-2,TRBJ1-4,15,NA,many,TGTGCCAGCAGCTCACCCCCCGGGACAACTCCTGAACTGTTTTTT,CASSSPPGTTPELFF
TRBV28,TRBJ1-4,17,TRBD1,many,TGTGCCAGCAGTCGATACCCCCGGGACAGGGATTACGAAAAACTGTTTTTT,CASSRYPRDRDYEKLFF
TRBV3-1,TRBJ2-7,16,NA,few,TGTGCCAGCAGCCAAGATCCCCAGGGAATTCCCTACGAGCAGTACTTC,CASSQDPQGIPYEQYF
TRBV12-3/TRBV12-4,TRBJ1-2,15,TRBD1,many,TGTGCCAGCAGTTTCCCCGGGACAGTTACTTCCGGCTACACCTTC,CASSFPGTVTSGYTF
TRBV28,TRBJ2-1,18,TRBD2,few,TGTGCCAGCAGTTTTGCGTCCGGCGGGGGGCCTGCCTACAATGAGCAGTTCTTC,CASSFASGGGPAYNEQFF
TRBV9,TRBJ1-2,17,NA,few,TGTGCCAGCAGCGCTTACCGGTCAGGGAGAGGTGACTATGGCTACACCTTC,CASSAYRSGRGDYGYTF
TRBV5-1,TRBJ2-7,15,TRBD1,few,TGCGCCAGCGGAACAGGACAGGGGCTTTCCGGCGAGCAGTACTTC,CASGTGQGLSGEQYF
TRBV29-1,TRBJ2-1,13,NA,many,TGCAGCGTTGTAGGCGTCTTTGACAATGAGCAGTTCTTC,CSVVGVFDNEQFF
TRBV4-3,TRBJ1-2,14,NA,few,TGCGCCAGCAGCCAAGATAGGGGGGCCTATGGCTACACCTTC,CASSQDRGAYGYTF
TRBV6-6,TRBJ1-1,15,TRBD1,NA,TGTGCCAGCAATCCGGGACAGGGTATTTACACTGAAGCTTTCTTT,CASNPGQGIYTEAFF
TRBV13,TRBJ2-5,14,NA,NA,TGTGCCAGCAGCTACAGGCAGGGACTGGAGACCCAGTACTTC,CASSYRQGLETQYF
TRBV19,TRBJ1-5,16,NA,many,TGTGCCAGTAGTATCTGGGAAAATAGGGTTGATCAGCCCCAGCATTTT,CASSIWENRVDQPQHF
TRBV25-1,TRBJ2-5,18,NA,few,TGTGCCAGCAGTGAATCTGGCCCCGGGGGCAAGTACCAAGAGACCCAGTACTTC,CASSESGPGGKYQETQYF
TRBV4-2,TRBJ1-2,15,NA,few,TGTGCCAGCAGCCAAGATATGGAGGGTTTATGGGGCTACACCTTC,CASSQDMEGLWGYTF
TRBV10-3,TRBJ1-5,13,NA,NA,TGTGCCATCGGAGCGGGGTTCGATCAGCCCCAGCATTTT,CAIGAGFDQPQHF
TRBV7-9,TRBJ2-7,14,TRBD1,few,TGTGCCAGCAGCTTAGTACAGGGGGCGGGCGAGCAGTACTTC,CASSLVQGAGEQYF
TRBV7-9,TRBJ2-1,16,NA,NA,TGTGCCAGCAGTGGACAAGGGGGAAGCTCCTACAATGAGCAGTTCTTC,CASSGQGGSSYNEQFF
TRBV10-3,TRBJ1-5,16,TRBD1,NA,TGTGCCATCAGTGATGGACAGGGGCGAGGCAATCAGCCCCAGCATTTT,CAISDGQGRGNQPQHF
TRBV4-1,TRBJ1-5,15,NA,NA,TGCGCCAGCAGCCAAGTTCGACATAGCAATCAGCCCCAGCATTTT,CASSQVRHSNQPQHF
TRBV25-1,TRBJ2-7,14,TRBD1,NA,TGTGCCAGCAGGGGGACAGAGATCGTCTACGAGCAGTACTTC,CASRGTEIVYEQYF
TRBV10-3,TRBJ1-1,13,TRBD1,many,TGTGCCTCAATACCGGGACAGGGACAGGAAGCTTTCTTT,CASIPGQGQEAFF
TRBV7-6,TRBJ1-1,18,NA,few,TGTGCCAGCAGCTCCATATCACCAATTCGGACGGTGAACACTGAAGCTTTCTTT,CASSSISPIRTVNTEAFF
TRBV9,TRBJ2-7,15,NA,NA,TGTGCCAGCAGCGTAGGACAGGGACTGTCCTACGAGCAGTACTTC,CASSVGQGLSYEQYF
TRBV28,TRBJ2-7,11,NA,many,TGTGCCAGCTTAGACAGCTACGAGCAGTACTTC,CASLDSYEQYF
TRBV6-1,TRBJ1-5,16,TRBD1,many,TGTGCCAGCACCATCCATCCGGGACAGGGCAATCAGCCCCAGCATTTT,CASTIHPGQGNQPQHF
TRBV27,TRBJ2-1,15,TRBD2,few,TGTGCCAGCAGTTTATTGCGGGGGGGGCCCCTAGAGCAGTTCTTC,CASSLLRGGPLEQFF
TRBV6-6,TRBJ2-7,16,NA,few,TGTGCCAGCAGTTACTCGTCGCTGGAAACAACCTACGAGCAGTACTTC,CASSYSSLETTYEQYF
TRBV12-3/TRBV12-4,TRBJ1-2,12,NA,few,TGTGCCAGCAAGGGCGGGTACTATGGCTACACCTTC,CASKGGYYGYTF
TRBV7-6,TRBJ2-5,12,NA,many,TGTGCCAGCAGCTTTGGACAGACCACCCAGTACTTC,CASSFGQTTQYF
TRBV5-1,TRBJ2-1,17,NA,NA,TGCGCCAGCAGCCTCCAAACCCCAGGGGGGCTGAGGAATGAGCAGTTCTTC,CASSLQTPGGLRNEQFF
TRBV6-1,TRBJ2-2,14,NA,NA,TGTGCCAGCAGCAAAACAGGGATAACCGGGGAGCTGTTTTTT,CASSKTGITGELFF
TRBV19,TRBJ2-7,17,NA,NA,TGTGCCAGTAGCCCATCAATGTGGTCGGAAAGGGCCTACGAGCAGTACTTC,CASSPSMWSERAYEQYF
TRBV10-3,TRBJ2-7,15,TRBD2,NA,TGTGCCATCAGTGGAAGCGGGGGGGCCCAGTACGAGCAGTACTTC,CAISGSGGAQYEQYF
TRBV7-3,TRBJ2-7,12,NA,NA,TGTGCCAGCAGCTTAAACTCCCACGAGCAGTACTTC,CASSLNSHEQYF
TRBV12-5,TRBJ2-7,15,NA,few,TGTGCTAGTGGTTCCTTTGTGGGGGGTAACGACGAGCAGTACTTC,CASGSFVGGNDEQYF
TRBV5-6,TRBJ1-1,13,NA,NA,TGTGCCAGCAGCCGCGTGGGGAACACTGAAGCTTTCTTT,CASSRVGNTEAFF
TRBV28,TRBJ1-1,11,NA,NA,TGTGCCGCCCGTAGGTTCACTGAAGCTTTCTTT,CAARRFTEAFF
TRBV6-2/TRBV6-3,TRBJ1-5,15,TRBD1,NA,TGTGCCAGCAGTTTGACAGGGGGCCTAAGGCAGCCCCAGCATTTT,CASSLTGGLRQPQHF
TRBV6-2/TRBV6-3,TRBJ1-5,12,NA,few,TGTGCCAGCAGTCATACAGCTCAGCCCCAGCATTTT,CASSHTAQPQHF
TRBV2,TRBJ1-2,12,NA,once,TGTGCCAGCACTGTCCGGGTTGTAGGCTACACCTTC,CASTVRVVGYTF
TRBV7-2,TRBJ2-2,15,NA,many,TGTGCCAGCAGCCCGGGTCCGTCGGGCACCGGGGAGCTGTTTTTT,CASSPGPSGTGELFF
TRBV7-9,TRBJ2-7,14,NA,NA,TGTGCCAGCAGCTCCTCGGAGACAGTTTACGAGCAGTACTTC,CASSSSETVYEQYF
TRBV7-9,TRBJ2-6,17,TRBD1,NA,TGTGCCAGCAGCATGCGGACAGGAAACTCTGGGGCCAACGTCCTGACTTTC,CASSMRTGNSGANVLTF
TRBV11-2,TRBJ2-7,13,NA,many,TGTGCCAGCAGTTGGCGAGGGTACTACGAGCAGTACTTC,CASSWRGYYEQYF
TRBV3-1,TRBJ2-4,13,NA,few,TGTGCCAGCAGCCAAGTTGCCAAAAACATTCAGTACTTC,CASSQVAKNIQYF
TRBV29-1,TRBJ2-2,14,NA,NA,TGCAGCGTTGTTTTTAGGGATCGGACCGGGGAGCTGTTTTTT,CSVVFRDRTGELFF
TRBV24-1,TRBJ2-2,16,TRBD2,NA,TGTGCCACCAGTGATGGGGGACTAGGAGCGGCCGGGGAGCTGTTTTTT,CATSDGGLGAAGELFF
TRBV6-2/TRBV6-3,TRBJ2-2,15,NA,NA,TGTGCCAGCAGTTATCCCGGGACGGACACCGGGGAGCTGTTTTTT,CASSYPGTDTGELFF
TRBV5-6,TRBJ2-2,15,NA,NA,TGTGCCAGCAGCTTGAACAGGGTGTACTCCGGGGAGCTGTTTTTT,CASSLNRVYSGELFF
TRBV7-6,TRBJ1-2,14,TRBD1,many,TGTGCCAGCAGCGGAGGACAGGGCGGCTATGGCTACACCTTC,CASSGGQGGYGYTF
TRBV4-1,TRBJ2-7,14,NA,many,TGCGCCAGCAGCCAGGCCAGGTGGGCGCGGGAGCAGTACTTC,CASSQARWAREQYF